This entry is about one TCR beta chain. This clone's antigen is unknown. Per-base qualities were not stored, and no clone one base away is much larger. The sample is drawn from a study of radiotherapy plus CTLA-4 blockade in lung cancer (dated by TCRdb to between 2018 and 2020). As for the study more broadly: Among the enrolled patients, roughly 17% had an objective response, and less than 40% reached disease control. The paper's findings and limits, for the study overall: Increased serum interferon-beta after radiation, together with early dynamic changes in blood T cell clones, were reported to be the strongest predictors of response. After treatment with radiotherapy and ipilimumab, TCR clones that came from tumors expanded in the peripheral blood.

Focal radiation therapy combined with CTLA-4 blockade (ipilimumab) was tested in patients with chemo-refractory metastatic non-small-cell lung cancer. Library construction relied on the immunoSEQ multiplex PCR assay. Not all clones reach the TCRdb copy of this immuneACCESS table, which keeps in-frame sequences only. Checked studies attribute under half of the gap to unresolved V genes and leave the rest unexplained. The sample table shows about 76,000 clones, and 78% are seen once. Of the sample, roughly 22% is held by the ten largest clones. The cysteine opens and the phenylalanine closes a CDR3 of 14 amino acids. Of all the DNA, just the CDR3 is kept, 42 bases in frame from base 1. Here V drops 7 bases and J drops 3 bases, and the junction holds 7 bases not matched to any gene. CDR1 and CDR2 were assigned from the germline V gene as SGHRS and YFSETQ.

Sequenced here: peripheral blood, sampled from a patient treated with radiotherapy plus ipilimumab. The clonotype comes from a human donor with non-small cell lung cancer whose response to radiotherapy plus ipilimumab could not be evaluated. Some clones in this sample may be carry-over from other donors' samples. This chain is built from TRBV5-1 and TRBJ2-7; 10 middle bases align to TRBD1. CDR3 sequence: CASETGTGDYEQYF. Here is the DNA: TGCGCCAGCGAGACCGGGACAGGGGACTACGAGCAGTACTTC.